This entry concerns a single TCR beta chain. Clones were read by immunoSEQ multiplex PCR, and TCRdb kept only the in-frame ones, dropping some. The table lists 70,000 to 80,000 clones, roughly 90% of them singletons. The sample originates from a study of T cell changes during pregnancy in multiple sclerosis. The germline V gene has CDR1 LNHNV and CDR2 YYDKDF (reference sequence). The CDR3 length is 12 residues. V shed 4 bases and J shed 2 bases, with 5 bases lying between them. The chain couples TRBV15 to TRBJ2-5; D not certain. The TCR comes from a female donor in good health, enrolled as a control in a pregnancy study. Material: peripheral blood, obtained after pregnancy. DNA for the CDR3: TGTGCCACCAGCAACAGACAAGAGACCCAGTACTTC. The encoded protein is CATSNRQETQYF.